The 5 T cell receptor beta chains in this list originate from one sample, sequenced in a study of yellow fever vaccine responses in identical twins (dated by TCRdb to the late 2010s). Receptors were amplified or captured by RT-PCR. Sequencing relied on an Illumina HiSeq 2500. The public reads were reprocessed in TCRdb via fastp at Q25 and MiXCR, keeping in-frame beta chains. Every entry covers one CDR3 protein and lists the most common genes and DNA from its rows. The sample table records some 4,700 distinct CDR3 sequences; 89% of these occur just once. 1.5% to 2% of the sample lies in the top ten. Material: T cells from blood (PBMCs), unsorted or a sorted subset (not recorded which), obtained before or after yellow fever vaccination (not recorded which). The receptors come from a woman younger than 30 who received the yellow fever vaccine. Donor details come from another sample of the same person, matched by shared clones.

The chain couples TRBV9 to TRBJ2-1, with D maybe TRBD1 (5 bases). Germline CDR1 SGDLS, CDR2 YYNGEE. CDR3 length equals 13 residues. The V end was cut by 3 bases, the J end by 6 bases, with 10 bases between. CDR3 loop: CASSAWGSNEQFF. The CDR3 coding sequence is TGTGCCAGCAGCGCCTGGGGCTCCAATGAGCAGTTCTTC.

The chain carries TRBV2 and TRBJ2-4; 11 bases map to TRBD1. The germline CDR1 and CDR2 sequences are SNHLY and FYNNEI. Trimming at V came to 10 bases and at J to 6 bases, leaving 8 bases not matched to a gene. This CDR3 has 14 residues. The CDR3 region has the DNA TGTGCCACCTTATTGGGGACAGGGGGAAACATTCAGTACTTC. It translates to CATLLGTGGNIQYF.

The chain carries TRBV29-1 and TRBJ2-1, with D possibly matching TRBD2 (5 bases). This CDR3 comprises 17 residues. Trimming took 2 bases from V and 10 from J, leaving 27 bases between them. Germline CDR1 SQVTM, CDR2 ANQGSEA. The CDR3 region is CSVETGTRSMTTNEQFF. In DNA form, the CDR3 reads TGCAGCGTTGAAACGGGAACACGCTCCATGACCACGAACGAGCAGTTCTTC.

DNA of the CDR3: TGTGCCAGCAGCTTAGCGGGAGGCCACGGTGAGCAGTTCTTC. Its protein is CASSLAGGHGEQFF. The V gene is TRBV7-9, the J gene TRBJ2-1; the D gene is possibly TRBD2 (6 bases). Looked up from germline, CDR1 is SEHNR and CDR2 is FQNEAQ (reference sequence). This CDR3 region has 14 residues. Trimming took 0 bases from V and 9 from J, leaving 12 bases between them.

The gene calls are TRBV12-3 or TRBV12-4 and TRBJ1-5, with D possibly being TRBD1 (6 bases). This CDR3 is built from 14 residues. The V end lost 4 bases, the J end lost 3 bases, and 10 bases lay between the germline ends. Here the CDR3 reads CASSSGTTNQPQHF. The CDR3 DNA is TGTGCCAGCAGTTCTGGGACAACCAATCAGCCCCAGCATTTT.